The 19 T cell receptor beta chains in this list originate from one sample, sequenced in a study of blood T cell repertoires in COVID-19 (dated by TCRdb to about 2020). Library preparation employed the immunoSEQ multiplex PCR assay. Entries here come from immuneACCESS through TCRdb and include only in-frame sequences with V and J called. Some clones fail to appear in such tables; in the studies checked, an unresolved V gene covers under half of the shortfall, and the cause of the remainder is unknown. Here the sample has tens of thousands of clones; over 80% occur a single time. The ten largest clones capture approximately 8.7% of the sample. Source material: peripheral blood. Receptors were obtained from a human donor in a cohort sampled during active COVID-19.

V usage is TRBV5-1 and J usage is TRBJ2-6, with TRBD2 matching 7 bases. The CDR3 covers 18 residues. Germline loops: CDR1 SGHRS, CDR2 YFSETQ. V trimming: 0 bases; J trimming: 0 bases; junction bases outside the gene matches: 6. CDR3 DNA sequence: TGCGCCAGCAGCTTGGAGGGAGGGTACCCCTCTGGGGCCAACGTCCTGACTTTC. Its protein product is CASSLEGGYPSGANVLTF.

This chain connects TRBV19 to TRBJ1-5; TRBD1 aligns across 9 bases. V lost 4 bases, J lost 1 base, and 8 bases stayed unmatched. This CDR3 contains 17 residues. Germline V gene lookup returns CDR1 LNHDA and CDR2 SQIVND (reference sequence). The CDR3 is CASSTSHRGPSNQPQHF. CDR3 DNA sequence: TGTGCCAGTAGTACCTCCCACAGGGGGCCAAGCAATCAGCCCCAGCATTTT.

The rearrangement links TRBV6-1 to TRBJ2-7; D gene uncertain. The CDR3 covers 13 residues. The germline V and J ends were trimmed by 2 bases and 4 bases, with 9 bases remaining between them. Germline lookup yields CDR1 MNHNS and CDR2 SASEGT. CDR3 residues: CASSESPRYEQYF. DNA for the CDR3: TGTGCCAGCAGTGAATCGCCACGGTACGAGCAGTACTTC.

V is TRBV30 and J is TRBJ1-5, with D tentatively TRBD1 (5 bases). Trimming removed 1 base at V and 6 bases at J, with 19 bases between. The CDR3 is 16 amino acids. Germline V gene data show CDR1 as GTSNPN and CDR2 as SVGIG (reference sequence). For the CDR3, the DNA is TGTGCCTGGAGTGCCCGCGCGGGGGGAAAGGTTCAGCCCCAGCATTTT. Residues: CAWSARAGGKVQPQHF.

The chain employs TRBV28 and TRBJ2-7; 10 bases fit TRBD2. The germline V gene encodes CDR1 MDHEN and CDR2 SYDVKM. CDR3 length equals 16 residues. The V segment lost 7 bases and the J segment 6 bases; nucleotides outside the gene matches: 15. The CDR3 here is CASKLIRVAGGGEQYF. CDR3 DNA sequence: TGTGCCAGCAAACTTATCAGGGTAGCGGGAGGAGGCGAGCAGTACTTC.

This clone has just a few counts. The chain couples TRBV6-5 to TRBJ2-7, with 11 bases lining up with TRBD1. V lost 7 bases, J lost 4 bases, and 9 bases stayed unmatched. Germline values: CDR1 MNHEY, CDR2 SVGAGI. The CDR3 covers 15 residues. The CDR3 is CASTSPGTGGYEQYF. In DNA form, the CDR3 reads TGTGCCAGCACTTCCCCTGGGACAGGGGGGTACGAGCAGTACTTC.

The chain recombines TRBV5-4 with TRBJ1-4; 8 nucleotides align to TRBD1. Looked up from germline, CDR1 is SGHNT and CDR2 is YYREEE (reference sequence). The CDR3 is 16 residues long. Trimming at V came to 1 base and at J to 7 bases, leaving 9 bases not matched to a gene. CDR3 DNA: TGTGCCAGCAGCTTGCGGACAGGGTTAGGGGGTGAAAAACTGTTTTTT. As protein: CASSLRTGLGGEKLFF.

J is TRBJ2-7 and V is TRBV28, with D unclear. Trimming shortened V by 4 bases and J by 1 base, and 11 bases separated the two germline ends. Germline V CDR1 and CDR2: MDHEN, SYDVKM. CDR3 length equals 14 residues. The chain's CDR3 is CASSWSGHSYEQYF. CDR3 bases: TGTGCCAGCAGTTGGTCAGGCCATTCCTACGAGCAGTACTTC.

The V call is TRBV10-3, the J call TRBJ2-7; tentative D call: TRBD1 (5 bases). Germline V gives CDR1 ENHRY, CDR2 SYGVKD. V was clipped by 8 bases and J by 2 bases, with 16 bases between them. This CDR3 comprises 14 residues. The CDR3 sequence: CAISQSRAPYEQYF. DNA for the CDR3: TGTGCCATCTCACAGAGCAGGGCACCCTACGAGCAGTACTTC.

The J gene is TRBJ1-2, the V gene TRBV6-5; D perhaps matches TRBD1 (6 bases). V lost 8 bases, J lost 7 bases, and 8 bases lay in between. The CDR3 length is 10 residues. CDR1 MNHEY and CDR2 SVGAGI come from the germline V gene. CDR3 bases: TGTGCCAGCTACAGGGCTGGCTACACCTTC. It is translated as CASYRAGYTF.

The V call is TRBV27, the J call TRBJ1-1; maybe TRBD1 (5 bases). The CDR3 runs 14 residues. V was trimmed by 6 bases and J by 0 bases, leaving 11 bases between them. Germline CDR1 MNHEY, CDR2 SMNVEV (reference sequence). The CDR3 loop is CASSRQLMNTEAFF. The CDR3 DNA is TGTGCCAGCAGCCGACAGCTCATGAACACTGAAGCTTTCTTT.

This rearrangement joins TRBV9 to TRBJ2-1; a weak D match, TRBD2 (5 bases). CDR3 size: 15 residues. V was pared by 0 bases and J by 0 bases, with 7 bases between. Looked up from germline, CDR1 is SGDLS and CDR2 is YYNGEE. The chain's CDR3 is CASSVVGGSYNEQFF. The CDR3 DNA reads as TGTGCCAGCAGCGTAGTTGGAGGCTCCTACAATGAGCAGTTCTTC. The whole variable domain, filled in from reference TRBV9 and TRBJ2-1, reads DSGVTQTPKHLITATGQRVTLRCSPRSGDLSVYWYQQSLDQGLQFLIQYYNGEERAKGNILERFSAQQFPDLHSELNLSSLELGDSALYFCASSVVGGSYNEQFFGPGTRLTVL.

This clone appeared a single time. The chain combines TRBV7-9 with TRBJ1-2; a possible D gene is TRBD1 (5 bases). CDR1 SEHNR and CDR2 FQNEAQ come from the germline V gene (reference sequence). The CDR3 extends over 16 amino acids. Trimming took 1 base from V and 3 from J, leaving 15 bases between them. CDR3 amino acids: CASSLVSSQGYYGYTF. CDR3 nucleotides: TGTGCCAGCAGCTTAGTGAGTTCCCAGGGATACTATGGCTACACCTTC.

This chain connects TRBV7-6 to TRBJ2-5; 12 bases fit TRBD2. The CDR3 totals 16 residues. From germline, CDR1 is SGHVS and CDR2 FNYEAQ. Trimming cost V 5 bases and J 5 bases; bases outside gene matches: 9. The CDR3, as DNA: TGTGCCAGCAGCCTAAAACTAGCGGGAGGCCAGGAGACCCAGTACTTC. Protein sequence: CASSLKLAGGQETQYF.

The rearrangement joins TRBV19 to TRBJ1-4, with 8 bases matching TRBD1. CDR1 is LNHDA and CDR2 is SQIVND in the germline V gene (reference sequence). This CDR3 contains 14 residues. V lost 10 bases to trimming and J lost 8 bases; unmatched junction nucleotides: 12. Here the CDR3 DNA reads TGTGCCATACCATTCGACAGGGGAGAGGAAAAACTGTTTTTT. Translated, it gives CAIPFDRGEEKLFF. The complete variable domain, with remaining parts taken from reference TRBV19 and TRBJ1-4, reads DGGITQSPKYLFRKEGQNVTLSCEQNLNHDAMYWYRQDPGQGLRLIYYSQIVNDFQKGDIAEGYSVSREKKESFPLTVTSAQKNPTAFYLCAIPFDRGEEKLFFGSGTQLSVL.

The chain is built from TRBV19 and TRBJ2-1, with 10 bases aligning to TRBD2. Germline CDR1 reads LNHDA; CDR2 reads SQIVND (reference sequence). This CDR3 has 15 residues. With 6 bases clipped from V and 0 bases from J, the junction kept 2 bases outside the gene matches. The CDR3 sequence: CASRRTSGSYNEQFF. Here the CDR3 DNA reads TGTGCCAGTAGGCGGACTAGCGGCTCCTACAATGAGCAGTTCTTC.

This chain joins TRBV7-2 and TRBJ1-1; tentatively, D is TRBD1 (5 bases). The CDR3 contains 15 residues. Germline V gives CDR1 SGHTA, CDR2 FQGNSA. V was trimmed by 1 base and J by 1 base, leaving 10 bases between them. The CDR3 nucleotides are TGTGCCAGCAGCTTAGAGGGGCTAAGGAACACTGAAGCTTTCTTT. The encoded protein is CASSLEGLRNTEAFF.

The chain combines TRBV6-1 with TRBJ1-1; D call uncertain. V shed 1 base and J shed 6 bases, with 12 bases lying between them. Germline V lookup: CDR1 MNHNS, CDR2 SASEGT. The CDR3 extends over 14 amino acids. CDR3 amino acids: CASSEVRGISEAFF. The CDR3 region has the DNA TGTGCCAGCAGTGAAGTACGAGGTATCTCTGAAGCTTTCTTT.

This chain connects TRBV28 to TRBJ2-7, with TRBD1 identical over 7 bases. Germline V gene data show CDR1 as MDHEN and CDR2 as SYDVKM. The CDR3 runs to 14 residues. The V and J ends lost 4 bases and 3 bases, in that order; junction bases with no gene match: 6. The CDR3 sequence is CASSSPGQYYEQYF. The CDR3 DNA follows: TGTGCCAGCAGTTCCCCGGGACAGTACTACGAGCAGTACTTC.